One T cell receptor beta chain is described in this entry. No antigen is known for it. No per-base quality is available; no much larger clone lies one base away. TCR CDR3 regions were amplified from genomic DNA by multiplex PCR using the deep immunoSEQ assay. For each cell subset, the extracted genomic DNA was distributed evenly across all wells of several immunoSEQ 96-well plates, and each plate served as one replicate. For sorted subsets, each replicate PCR was loaded with around 220 ng genomic DNA, equivalent to about 30,000 T cell genomes. The purified libraries were quantified using a Qubit 3.0 fluorometer, sized with a Bioanalyzer 2100, and then quantified again using the KAPA Library Quantification kit. Every immunoSEQ 96-well plate was sequenced on a dedicated single-read 150-cycle Illumina NextSeq 550 flow cell. The study's processing was this. Because the immunoSEQ output included only junctional sequences and no quality scores, the filtering could not be the same as the filtering used for full-length reads. To assign V/J genes and CDR3, sequences were annotated against IMGT germline references using PyIR, a Python wrapper for IgBLAST v1.9. Reads were removed for weak V/J assignments (E-value above 1e-6), missing CDR3, stop codons, out-of-frame junctions, or ambiguous translated residues. V3J clonotypes were defined as sequences sharing an identical inferred V gene, J gene, and CDR3 amino acid sequence. To compute the percentage overlap between repertoires, the number of shared unique clonotypes was divided by the size of the smaller repertoire. Three approaches were used to assess repertoire richness: RTK rarefaction, the Chao1 estimator, and Recon v2.1 estimates of unobserved clonotypes. For all TCRbeta clonotypes obtained by the gDNA method from a handful of donors, generation probabilities were computed with OLGA. TCRdb stores this immuneACCESS table with in-frame sequences only. Part of the clones is absent; in the studies checked, under half of the shortfall reflects unresolved V genes, and no reason is known for the rest. V, J and clone size were drawn from that table, and D and trimming were deduced from the DNA. Recorded for this sample are 650,000 to 800,000 clones; 72% of them occurred a single time. The ten largest make up roughly 1.8% of the sample.

This record belongs to a study of shared clonotypes between healthy human individuals (dated by TCRdb to the early 2020s). Some background on the complete study: The cohort comprised two women and a few men aged 18 to 49 years. Between about 0.9 and 10 billion PBMCs per donor were obtained by leukapheresis. For each donor, CD4 naive and CD4 memory were each run on three plates, CD8 naive on two plates, and CD8 memory on one plate. The study deeply sequenced blood TCR repertoires of about 5 healthy adults to estimate repertoire size and the extent of clonotype sharing between individuals. Different laboratories and diverse techniques were used to prepare libraries and sequence TCR repertoires, to increase sequencing depth and limit assay-specific biases.

General study outcomes and caveats: Because the study included only a small number of donors, the genetic and exposure-history diversity represented was limited. Approximately 5% of naive CD4, 3.5% of naive CD8, approximately 2.2% of memory CD4, and around 0.4% of memory CD8 clonotypes were shared across a few donors. Clonotypes shared by all four sorted-subset donors showed higher generation probabilities than non-shared clonotypes. Based on pairwise subsampling, the degree of clonotype sharing among donors was expected to be affected by sequencing depth. Even with the large sequencing depth, rarefaction of the sorted-subset datasets indicated that sequencing was incomplete. Naive subsets generally had larger estimated clonotype richness than memory subsets did. Sampling was restricted to blood, and TCR repertoires in tissue are likely to differ from TCR repertoires in blood.

The donors were healthy, HIV-negative adults who had no recently reported acute infections or vaccinations. Every donor was a Caucasian adult living in Nashville, Tennessee, USA. CD4+ T cells were enriched through magnetic negative selection, after which naive cells were positively selected on CD45RA and the remaining negative fraction served as the memory subset. After blood collection by leukapheresis, PBMCs were isolated using Ficoll-Histopaque density gradient centrifugation and then cryopreserved in the vapor phase of liquid nitrogen. Analytical flow cytometry was used to check the purity and quantity of each magnetically sorted T cell population. Genomic DNA was isolated from each sorted fraction and quantified by UV absorbance on a Nanodrop 2000c. The sequence derives from a woman between 25 and 40 years old in good health. Sequencing used memory CD4+ T cells sorted from blood. This specimen's cell subset or site label, interpreted: CD45RA-negative fraction.

CDR3 region: CASRGNTEAFF. In nucleotides, the sequence is TGTGCCAGCAGGGGGAACACTGAAGCTTTCTTT. Recombination linked TRBV28 to TRBJ1-1; a confident D gene designation cannot be given. The junction carries 3 bases between V and J, which are trimmed by 6 bases and 1 base respectively. Inclusive of the bounding cysteine and phenylalanine, the CDR3 is 11 residues long. Kept here is only the CDR3 DNA, which spans 33 bases and is read in frame from base 1. Looking up the germline V gene yields CDR1 MDHEN and CDR2 SYDVKM.